Each of the 32 T cell receptor beta chains below was sequenced from the same sample in a study of beta chain features in type 1 diabetes. Sequenced material consisted of expressed TCRB transcripts (all of the isolated RNA was reverse transcribed). Assay used: immunoSEQ multiplex PCR; TCRdb lists only in-frame clones, some missing. The data show 200,000 to 250,000 clones, with 9.6% seen just once and 0.03% to 0.035% held by the top ten. The sample comprised naive CD4+ T cells from blood. Receptors were obtained from a woman younger than 35 in good health.

Points on this clone: The junction departs from germline at one end; a sequencing error may be responsible. V gene TRBV7-7 combines with J gene TRBJ2-1; TRBD2 agrees at 8 bases. This CDR3 has 15 amino acids. Looked up from germline, CDR1 is SSHAT and CDR2 is FNYEAQ (reference sequence). CDR3 in amino acids: CASSLKAGGWNEQFF. The CDR3 DNA sequence: TGTGCTAGCAGCTTAAAGGCGGGGGGCTGGAATGAGCAGTTCTTC.

The gene calls are TRBV30 and TRBJ2-7, with TRBD2 matching 11 bases. The J segment lost 4 bases and the V segment lost 1 base, leaving 24 bases of the junction unmatched. This CDR3 spans 21 amino acids. CDR1 GTSNPN and CDR2 SVGIG come from the germline V gene (reference sequence). Written as DNA, the CDR3 is TGTGCCTGGAGTGGCCAGGACAGGGACGGGACTAGCGGCCGGAGGGAGTACGAGCAGTACTTC. Its protein is CAWSGQDRDGTSGRREYEQYF.

The genes are TRBV7-8 and TRBJ1-1; D is uncertain. V dropped 1 base and J dropped 1 base, with 7 bases sitting between them. CDR1 is SGHVS, CDR2 FQNEAQ, per germline. The CDR3 is 14 residues long. The CDR3: CASSLVTRNTEAFF. In nucleotides, the CDR3 is TGTGCCAGCAGCTTAGTCACCAGGAACACTGAAGCTTTCTTT.

There are a few counts of this clone. The rearrangement joins TRBV10-3 to TRBJ1-2, with 9 bases lining up with TRBD1. CDR1 ENHRY and CDR2 SYGVKD come from the germline V gene. The CDR3 contains 15 residues. V lost 7 bases to trimming and J lost 0 bases; unmatched junction nucleotides: 6. The DNA of the CDR3 is TGTGCCATCACCCCGGGACAGGGTTCTAACTATGGCTACACCTTC. Protein sequence: CAITPGQGSNYGYTF.

The chain recombines TRBV16 with TRBJ1-4; D ambiguous. Germline assignment: CDR1 KGHSY and CDR2 FQNENV. The CDR3 spans 13 residues. V shed 0 bases and J shed 4 bases, with 3 bases lying between them. The CDR3 spells CASSQSRNEKLFF. CDR3 DNA sequence: TGTGCCAGCAGCCAATCGCGTAATGAAAAACTGTTTTTT. Based on the CDR3 plus reference TRBV16 and TRBJ1-4, the full variable domain is GEEVAQTPKHLVRGEGQKAKLYCAPIKGHSYVFWYQQVLKNEFKFLISFQNENVFDETGMPKERFSAKCLPNSPCSLEIQATKLEDSAVYFCASSQSRNEKLFFGSGTQLSVL.

This clone was observed a few times. CDR3 DNA: TGTGCCAGCAGCCCCATTAGCGGAGCCTCCTACAATGAGCAGTTCTTC. Protein sequence: CASSPISGASYNEQFF. The genes are TRBV11-2 and TRBJ2-1; a possible D gene is TRBD2 (6 bases). The CDR3 length is 16 residues. Trimming took off 5 bases at V and 0 bases at J, with 14 bases between the two ends. The germline gives CDR1 SGHAT, CDR2 FQNNGV.

This clone was counted between two and nine times. This chain uses TRBV27 with TRBJ2-1, with D tentatively TRBD2 (7 bases). This CDR3 contains 15 residues. V lost 3 bases and J 2 bases, leaving 11 bases between the germline ends. Per germline, CDR1 MNHEY and CDR2 SMNVEV (reference sequence). In DNA, the CDR3 is TGTGCCAGCAGTTTTGGGGGGGCCCCCTACAATGAGCAGTTCTTC. This codes for CASSFGGAPYNEQFF.

This clone was seen at least ten times. The chain combines TRBV11-2 with TRBJ2-4, with TRBD2 matching 10 bases. CDR3 length: 17 amino acids. Germline lookup yields CDR1 SGHAT and CDR2 FQNNGV. V lost 4 bases, J lost 0 bases, and 6 bases stayed unmatched. This chain's CDR3 is CASSSPSGSLAKNIQYF. In DNA form, the CDR3 reads TGTGCCAGCAGCTCTCCTAGCGGGAGCCTAGCCAAAAACATTCAGTACTTC.

This clone showed up just a few times. V is TRBV5-4 and J is TRBJ2-3; the D gene is possibly TRBD1 (6 bases). The germline V gene has CDR1 SGHNT and CDR2 YYREEE (reference sequence). The V and J ends lost 6 bases and 3 bases respectively, with 17 bases between them. The CDR3 sequence is 15 residues long. CDR3 nucleotide sequence: TGTGCCAGCACCAAAACACAGGGAACGACAGATACGCAGTATTTT. It translates to CASTKTQGTTDTQYF. Full variable domain (remainder filled in from reference TRBV5-4 and TRBJ2-3): ETGVTQSPTHLIKTRGQQVTLRCSSQSGHNTVSWYQQALGQGPQFIFQYYREEENGRGNFPPRFSGLQFPNYSSELNVNALELDDSALYLCASTKTQGTTDTQYFGPGTRLTVL.

The rearrangement joins TRBV6-6 to TRBJ1-3, with unresolved D. The V gene's germline CDR1 is MNHNY and CDR2 SVGAGI (reference sequence). The CDR3 length is 14 residues. Between the trimmed V and J ends, which lost 6 bases and 2 bases, there was a span of 11 bases. In DNA form, the CDR3 reads TGTGCCAGCAGAGAGGTTCTGGCTGGAAACACCATATATTTT. Residues: CASREVLAGNTIYF.

This clone was detected only a few times. The chain recombines TRBV21-1 with TRBJ1-1. TRBV21-1 counts as a pseudogene. This CDR3 contains 17 residues. The CDR3 loop reads CASSKRGTGQWGTEAFF. In nucleotides, the CDR3 is TGTGCCAGCAGCAAGCGGGGGACGGGACAATGGGGAACTGAAGCTTTCTTT.

This clone was found a few times. The V and J genes are TRBV30 and TRBJ1-2; D ambiguous. This CDR3 has 14 residues. Trimming cost V 1 base and J 4 bases, with 13 bases left between them. The V gene's germline CDR1 is GTSNPN and CDR2 SVGIG (reference sequence). The CDR3 spells CAWSASLGPYGYTF. The CDR3 DNA follows: TGTGCCTGGAGTGCCTCCCTTGGGCCCTATGGCTACACCTTC. The whole variable domain, filled in from reference TRBV30 and TRBJ1-2, reads SQTIHQWPATLVQPVGSPLSLECTVEGTSNPNLYWYRQAAGRGLQLLFYSVGIGQISSEVPQNLSASRPQDRQFILSSKKLLLSDSGFYLCAWSASLGPYGYTFGSGTRLTVV.

This clone was seen a handful of times. The chain recombines TRBV30 with TRBJ1-1, with no clear D. Germline assignment: CDR1 GTSNPN and CDR2 SVGIG (reference sequence). V lost 0 bases to trimming and J lost 7 bases, with 9 bases between them. CDR3 length equals 12 residues. CDR3 bases: TGTGCCTGGAGTGTACTATACGATGAAGCTTTCTTT. Translation: CAWSVLYDEAFF.

This clone has just a few counts. The rearrangement uses TRBV5-1 and TRBJ1-1; no definite D call. The CDR3 is made up of 12 amino acids. The V end lost 5 bases, the J end lost 4 bases, and 9 bases lay between the germline ends. Per germline, CDR1 SGHRS and CDR2 YFSETQ. This CDR3 reads CASRRDGTEAFF. The CDR3 nucleotides read TGCGCCAGCAGGCGGGATGGCACTGAAGCTTTCTTT.

A few counts support this clone. The rearrangement uses TRBV7-8 and TRBJ2-5, with D perhaps TRBD2 (6 bases). Gene TRBJ2-7 matches the end of the DNA better, so the J call may be wrong. The CDR3 totals 13 residues. The V gene's germline CDR1 is SGHVS and CDR2 FQNEAQ. The CDR3: CASSFPSVGEQYF. CDR3 bases: TGTGCCAGCAGCTTCCCTAGCGTAGGCGAGCAGTACTTC.

The genes are TRBV7-9 and TRBJ1-2; D uncertain. Trimming took 2 bases from V and 6 from J, leaving 4 bases between them. In germline, CDR1 is SEHNR, CDR2 FQNEAQ (reference sequence). CDR3 size: 11 residues. CDR3 in amino acids: CASSLSHGYTF. The CDR3 DNA reads as TGTGCCAGCAGCTTAAGCCATGGCTACACCTTC.

There are a few counts of this clone. The chain uses TRBV5-4 and TRBJ2-1, with 13 nucleotides matching TRBD2. The germline V gene encodes CDR1 SGHNT and CDR2 YYREEE (reference sequence). J was trimmed by 3 bases and V by 4 bases; bases with no gene match: 4. The CDR3 has 16 amino acids. The CDR3 spells CASSLGTSGVYNEQFF. In DNA form, the CDR3 reads TGTGCCAGCAGCCTCGGGACTAGCGGGGTCTACAATGAGCAGTTCTTC.

The table lists this clone with a few counts. The chain has TRBV4-1 and TRBJ2-5; TRBD1 matches 7 bases. CDR1 is MGHRA and CDR2 is YSYEKL in the germline V gene. The CDR3 contains 13 residues. V dropped 3 bases and J dropped 4; count of bases not matched to a gene: 2. The CDR3: CASSHRQGETQYF. The CDR3 DNA is TGCGCCAGCAGCCATAGACAGGGAGAGACCCAGTACTTC.

The gene calls are TRBV6-1 and TRBJ2-5; D is unresolved. This CDR3 contains 12 residues. With 2 bases removed from V and 5 bases from J, the gap between germline ends came to 6 bases. In germline, CDR1 is MNHNS, CDR2 SASEGT. The CDR3: CASSEILETQYF. The CDR3 DNA is TGTGCCAGCAGTGAAATATTGGAGACCCAGTACTTC.

The genes are TRBV7-2 and TRBJ2-7, with TRBD2 matching 13 bases. Germline lookup yields CDR1 SGHTA and CDR2 FQGNSA. The junction had 8 bases not matched to a gene; V was cut back by 5 bases and J by 4 bases. The CDR3 sequence is 16 residues long. For the CDR3, the DNA is TGTGCCAGCAGCGACAGTCCGGGACTAGCGGGATACGAGCAGTACTTC. Encoded protein: CASSDSPGLAGYEQYF.

V is TRBV6-1 and J is TRBJ2-5; possibly TRBD1 for D (5 bases). The DNA end is more similar to TRBJ2-7, so the J call may be wrong. Looked up from germline, CDR1 is MNHNS and CDR2 is SASEGT. This CDR3 has 14 amino acids. The CDR3, as DNA: TGTGCCAGCAGTATAGGACACGGATCCTACGAGCAGTACTTC. Protein: CASSIGHGSYEQYF.

CDR3 protein: CASSLLPNTDTQYF. DNA for the CDR3: TGCGCCAGCAGCCTGCTCCCTAACACAGATACGCAGTATTTT. The chain links TRBV4-1 to TRBJ2-3; D is unresolved. Trimming removed 4 bases at V and 2 bases at J, with 10 bases between. CDR3 length: 14 residues. Germline V gives CDR1 MGHRA, CDR2 YSYEKL.

This clone was seen more than once but under ten times. Other DNA sequences within the sample encode an identical CDR3. The chain recombines TRBV7-2 with TRBJ1-5, with D uncertain. Germline V gene sequence: CDR1 SGHTA, CDR2 FQGNSA. This CDR3 spans 14 amino acids. The germline V and J ends were trimmed by 1 base and 6 bases, with 10 bases remaining between them. The CDR3 reads CASSLGGGGQPQHF. Here the CDR3 DNA reads TGTGCCAGCAGCTTAGGGGGAGGTGGTCAGCCCCAGCATTTT.

V and J are TRBV7-3 and TRBJ1-1; possible D gene TRBD1, 5 bases. The CDR3 has 13 amino acids. Germline lookup yields CDR1 SGHTA and CDR2 FQGTGA. V lost 8 bases to trimming and J lost 0 bases, with 10 bases between them. The CDR3 DNA reads TGTGCCAGCCGTCGGGGGTTGAACACTGAAGCTTTCTTT. Amino acids: CASRRGLNTEAFF.

Ten or more counts support this clone. CDR3: CASSLGSYSETQYF. CDR3 nucleotides: TGTGCCAGCAGCTTAGGGTCCTACTCAGAGACCCAGTACTTC. The rearrangement joins TRBV7-9 to TRBJ2-5; D is ambiguous. V was shortened by 1 base and J by 4 bases, with 10 bases between the two germline ends. Germline V gene sequence: CDR1 SEHNR, CDR2 FQNEAQ (reference sequence). This CDR3 spans 14 amino acids.

The gene calls are TRBV7-3 and TRBJ2-1, with D tentatively TRBD1 (6 bases). Germline CDR1 and CDR2: SGHTA and FQGTGA. CDR3 length: 14 residues. V lost 1 base, J lost 9 bases, and 13 bases lay in between. The CDR3 protein is CASSLIRGAREQFF. For the CDR3, the DNA is TGTGCCAGCAGCTTAATCAGGGGTGCTCGTGAGCAGTTCTTC.

J is TRBJ2-1 and V is TRBV5-1; 9 bases agree with TRBD2. With 6 bases clipped from V and 5 bases from J, the junction kept 9 bases outside the gene matches. The CDR3 has 15 amino acids. CDR1 is SGHRS, CDR2 YFSETQ, per germline. CDR3 bases: TGCGCCAGCAAAGTTAGCGGGGGTTGGGACAATGAGCAGTTCTTC. The encoded protein is CASKVSGGWDNEQFF.

This clone was counted between two and nine times. The V and J genes are TRBV5-1 and TRBJ2-7; no clear D gene. Germline lookup yields CDR1 SGHRS and CDR2 YFSETQ. Deletions cut 3 bases from V and 5 bases from J, with 12 bases between. The CDR3 totals 13 residues. The CDR3: CASSSVGWHEQYF. DNA for the CDR3: TGCGCCAGCAGCTCGGTGGGCTGGCACGAGCAGTACTTC.

This clone has more than one count but fewer than ten. The chain is built from TRBV7-2 and TRBJ2-2, with TRBD1 identical over 7 bases. Germline assignment: CDR1 SGHTA and CDR2 FQGNSA. The CDR3 sequence is 14 residues long. The J segment lost 6 bases and the V segment lost 5 bases, leaving 6 bases of the junction unmatched. CDR3 protein: CASSLNRGPGELFF. CDR3 bases: TGTGCCAGCAGCCTCAACAGGGGACCCGGGGAGCTGTTTTTT. Together with reference TRBV7-2 and TRBJ2-2, the CDR3 gives the full variable domain: GAGVSQSPSNKVTEKGKDVELRCDPISGHTALYWYRQSLGQGLEFLIYFQGNSAPDKSGLPSDRFSAERTGGSVSTLTIQRTQQEDSAVYLCASSLNRGPGELFFGEGSRLTVL.

This clone has more than one count but fewer than ten. The CDR3 DNA is TGTGCCAGCAGCCGGACTAGCGGGAGCCCCGGGGAGCTGTTTTTT. Its translation is CASSRTSGSPGELFF. V usage is TRBV5-4 and J usage is TRBJ2-2; 13 positions match TRBD2. The V segment lost 4 bases and the J segment 6 bases; nucleotides outside the gene matches: 3. This CDR3 is 15 amino acids long. Germline V gene data show CDR1 as SGHNT and CDR2 as YYREEE (reference sequence).

This clone was counted between two and nine times. This sequence joins TRBV6-5 and TRBJ1-6; 7 positions match TRBD1. CDR1 MNHEY and CDR2 SVGAGI come from the germline V gene. V trimming: 6 bases; J trimming: 12 bases; junction bases outside the gene matches: 8. There are 13 residues in the CDR3. CDR3 coding DNA: TGTGCCAGCAGACTGGGACAGCACCTACCCCTCCACTTT. Translation: CASRLGQHLPLHF.

The J gene is TRBJ2-7, the V gene TRBV5-4; D is perhaps TRBD2 (6 bases). Trimming stripped 3 bases from V and 0 bases from J, with 16 bases between. Germline CDR1 and CDR2: SGHNT and YYREEE (reference sequence). The CDR3 consists of 16 residues. This CDR3 is CASSSTLARSSYEQYF. The CDR3 bases are TGTGCCAGCAGCTCCACCCTAGCGAGGAGCTCCTACGAGCAGTACTTC.